Listed below are T cell receptor beta chains from one sample, sequenced in a study of a mutant IDH1 vaccine in newly diagnosed glioma. For these receptors, no antigen is known. Measured with immunoSEQ multiplex PCR; TCRdb has only the in-frame clones, and not every one. The top ten hold 3.5% to 4.5% of the sample, which has more than 55,000 clones, approximately 84% seen once. This specimen was PBMCs, taken from a glioma patient whose treatment included an IDH1 peptide vaccine. These receptor sequences come from a man aged 30 to 39 with glioma. The CDR3 runs from the conserved cysteine through the conserved F or W. Each record gives: D gene, clone size, V gene, J gene, CDR3 DNA, CDR3 protein. A D gene is named only where the DNA matches it firmly. The size of a clone is reported for some rows only, either as once, few or many, or as a class for expanded clones.

d_call: NA
clone_size: NA
v_call: TRBV7-9
j_call: TRBJ1-2
cdr3_nt: TGTGCCAGCAGCTTAGAGGCGAATGGCTACACCTTC
cdr3_aa: CASSLEANGYTF

d_call: NA
clone_size: few
v_call: TRBV7-9
j_call: TRBJ1-6
cdr3_nt: TGTGCCAGCAGCTTAATTTCAGGGGCCTCACCCCTCCACTTT
cdr3_aa: CASSLISGASPLHF

d_call: NA
clone_size: NA
v_call: TRBV11-2
j_call: TRBJ2-1
cdr3_nt: TGTGCCAGCAGCTTAGAACCCGGGGCAGCCCGATTTGTCAATGAGCAGTTCTTC
cdr3_aa: CASSLEPGAARFVNEQFF

d_call: TRBD1
clone_size: NA
v_call: TRBV6-5
j_call: TRBJ1-1
cdr3_nt: TGTGCCAGCGGGAGGACAGGGGGCGCGAGAACTGAAGCTTTCTTT
cdr3_aa: CASGRTGGARTEAFF

d_call: NA
clone_size: NA
v_call: TRBV6-5
j_call: TRBJ2-7
cdr3_nt: TGTGCCAGCAGTTACAATCTAGACTCCTACGAGCAGTACTTC
cdr3_aa: CASSYNLDSYEQYF

d_call: NA
clone_size: NA
v_call: TRBV30
j_call: TRBJ1-5
cdr3_nt: TGTGCCTGGAGCAGAGACCTAAGGGAGCCCCAGCATTTT
cdr3_aa: CAWSRDLREPQHF

d_call: NA
clone_size: once
v_call: TRBV7-3
j_call: TRBJ1-1
cdr3_nt: TGTGCCAGCAGCCCCTACCCGAACACTGAAGCTTTCTTT
cdr3_aa: CASSPYPNTEAFF

d_call: NA
clone_size: NA
v_call: TRBV4-1
j_call: TRBJ1-1
cdr3_nt: TGCGCCAGCAGCCAAGCCCACAGGATGAACACTGAAGCTTTCTTT
cdr3_aa: CASSQAHRMNTEAFF

d_call: NA
clone_size: NA
v_call: TRBV6-1
j_call: TRBJ2-3
cdr3_nt: TGTGCCAGCAGTGGCCGGGCCCTCACAGATACGCAGTATTTT
cdr3_aa: CASSGRALTDTQYF

d_call: NA
clone_size: NA
v_call: TRBV7-3
j_call: TRBJ2-1
cdr3_nt: TGTGCCAGCAGCCCTGGAGACAATGAGCAGTTCTTC
cdr3_aa: CASSPGDNEQFF

d_call: TRBD2
clone_size: once
v_call: TRBV28
j_call: TRBJ2-1
cdr3_nt: TGTGCCAGCAGTTCTAGACTAGCGGTCTTCTTGGACAATGAGCAGTTCTTC
cdr3_aa: CASSSRLAVFLDNEQFF

d_call: NA
clone_size: NA
v_call: TRBV4-2
j_call: TRBJ2-1
cdr3_nt: TGTGCCAGCAGCCAAGGGCACACCGCCTCCAACAATGAGCAGTTCTTC
cdr3_aa: CASSQGHTASNNEQFF

d_call: TRBD1
clone_size: once
v_call: TRBV11-3
j_call: TRBJ2-2
cdr3_nt: TGTGCCAGCAGCCCCTCAGGGACAGCCTACACCGGGGAGCTGTTTTTT
cdr3_aa: CASSPSGTAYTGELFF

d_call: NA
clone_size: NA
v_call: TRBV2
j_call: TRBJ2-7
cdr3_nt: TGTGCCAGCAGCACCCAGGCCGCGGGCGAGCAGTACTTC
cdr3_aa: CASSTQAAGEQYF

d_call: TRBD1
clone_size: once
v_call: TRBV9
j_call: TRBJ2-1
cdr3_nt: TGTGCCAGCAGCGTAGGCTCAGGGGGCGACTGGCCGTTCTTC
cdr3_aa: CASSVGSGGDWPFF

d_call: TRBD1
clone_size: NA
v_call: TRBV7-2
j_call: TRBJ2-1
cdr3_nt: TGTGCCAGCAGCTCGCCGGGACAGAGCGACTACAATGAGCAGTTCTTC
cdr3_aa: CASSSPGQSDYNEQFF

d_call: NA
clone_size: NA
v_call: TRBV28
j_call: TRBJ2-7
cdr3_nt: TGTGCCAGCAGTTTAATCAGCACCTACGAGCAGTACTTC
cdr3_aa: CASSLISTYEQYF

d_call: TRBD2
clone_size: NA
v_call: TRBV6-4
j_call: TRBJ2-3
cdr3_nt: TGTGCCAGCAGTATCCTTGGCGGGGGGCCCACAGATACGCAGTATTTT
cdr3_aa: CASSILGGGPTDTQYF

d_call: TRBD1
clone_size: NA
v_call: TRBV28
j_call: TRBJ2-5
cdr3_nt: TGTGCCAGCGGCGTGGACAGGGGAGCCGAGACCCAGTACTTC
cdr3_aa: CASGVDRGAETQYF

d_call: TRBD1
clone_size: NA
v_call: TRBV9
j_call: TRBJ2-7
cdr3_nt: TGTGCCAGCAGCGTAGATGGGACAGGGTCCACCGAGCAGTACTTC
cdr3_aa: CASSVDGTGSTEQYF

d_call: NA
clone_size: NA
v_call: TRBV9
j_call: TRBJ2-2
cdr3_nt: TGTGCCAGCAGCACCAGGACGGATAACACCGGGGAGCTGTTTTTT
cdr3_aa: CASSTRTDNTGELFF

d_call: NA
clone_size: NA
v_call: TRBV5-1
j_call: TRBJ2-2
cdr3_nt: TGCGCCAGCAGTCCAAATGTGGACACCGGGGAGCTGTTTTTT
cdr3_aa: CASSPNVDTGELFF

d_call: NA
clone_size: NA
v_call: TRBV18
j_call: TRBJ1-3
cdr3_nt: TGTGCCAGCTCACCAATGCCAGCTGGAAACACCATATATTTT
cdr3_aa: CASSPMPAGNTIYF

d_call: TRBD1
clone_size: once
v_call: TRBV5-1
j_call: TRBJ1-4
cdr3_nt: TGCGCCAGCAGCTGGGGATACAGGGGTTTGAATGAAAAACTGTTTTTT
cdr3_aa: CASSWGYRGLNEKLFF

d_call: TRBD1
clone_size: NA
v_call: TRBV28
j_call: TRBJ2-1
cdr3_nt: TGTGCCAGCAGGGGACAGGGGTCCTCCTACAATGAGCAGTTCTTC
cdr3_aa: CASRGQGSSYNEQFF

d_call: NA
clone_size: NA
v_call: TRBV10-3
j_call: TRBJ1-6
cdr3_nt: TGTGCCATCAGTACCGGGACGGGGAATTCACCCCTCCACTTT
cdr3_aa: CAISTGTGNSPLHF

d_call: NA
clone_size: NA
v_call: TRBV6-1
j_call: TRBJ1-2
cdr3_nt: TGTGCCAGCAGTGAAGTAGGCCTCTATGGCTACACCTTC
cdr3_aa: CASSEVGLYGYTF

d_call: TRBD1
clone_size: once
v_call: TRBV4-1
j_call: TRBJ2-5
cdr3_nt: TGCGCCAGCAGCCAAGATGGGACAGGGACTCGGGAGACCCAGTACTTC
cdr3_aa: CASSQDGTGTRETQYF

d_call: NA
clone_size: NA
v_call: TRBV20-1
j_call: TRBJ1-6
cdr3_nt: TGCAGTGCGTTACAGGGATGGACCCTCCACTTT
cdr3_aa: CSALQGWTLHF

d_call: TRBD1
clone_size: NA
v_call: TRBV7-8
j_call: TRBJ1-2
cdr3_nt: TGTGCCAGCAGCTTAGCATTAGGACAGGGGGCGCGGGGCTATGGCTACACCTTC
cdr3_aa: CASSLALGQGARGYGYTF

d_call: NA
clone_size: NA
v_call: TRBV2
j_call: TRBJ1-1
cdr3_nt: TGTGCCAGCAGTGGTCAAGTCGGCAGGTCCATGAACACTGAAGCTTTCTTT
cdr3_aa: CASSGQVGRSMNTEAFF

d_call: NA
clone_size: NA
v_call: TRBV28
j_call: TRBJ2-3
cdr3_nt: TGTGCCAGCAGGCCTGGGGGGCGGGAGTCAGATACGCAGTATTTT
cdr3_aa: CASRPGGRESDTQYF

d_call: NA
clone_size: few
v_call: TRBV19
j_call: TRBJ1-5
cdr3_nt: TGTGCCAGTAGTTCCCAGGGTGACAATCAGCCCCAGCATTTT
cdr3_aa: CASSSQGDNQPQHF

d_call: TRBD1
clone_size: NA
v_call: TRBV10-3
j_call: TRBJ1-3
cdr3_nt: TGTGCCATCTCGGGACAGGGGGCCGAAGGAAACACCATATATTTT
cdr3_aa: CAISGQGAEGNTIYF

d_call: TRBD1
clone_size: NA
v_call: TRBV2
j_call: TRBJ2-2
cdr3_nt: TGTGCCAGCAGTTCCGGGACAGGGAAGATATGGGAGCTGTTTTTT
cdr3_aa: CASSSGTGKIWELFF

d_call: NA
clone_size: NA
v_call: TRBV11-1
j_call: TRBJ2-1
cdr3_nt: TGTGCCAGCAGCCCCCCCCGGAAAGCCGACTACAATGAGCAGTTCTTC
cdr3_aa: CASSPPRKADYNEQFF

d_call: TRBD2
clone_size: NA
v_call: TRBV4-2
j_call: TRBJ2-3
cdr3_nt: TGTGCCAGCGGCTTTGGCAGCGGGGTAGGAGATACGCAGTATTTT
cdr3_aa: CASGFGSGVGDTQYF

d_call: TRBD2
clone_size: NA
v_call: TRBV6-1
j_call: TRBJ2-2
cdr3_nt: TGTGCCAGCAGTGGAGGGACTAGCAGCACCGGGGAGCTGTTTTTT
cdr3_aa: CASSGGTSSTGELFF

d_call: NA
clone_size: NA
v_call: TRBV7-2
j_call: TRBJ1-6
cdr3_nt: TGTGCCAGCAGCTTAAATGGTGCAGGGTCGAGGTCACCCCTCCACTTT
cdr3_aa: CASSLNGAGSRSPLHF

d_call: NA
clone_size: NA
v_call: TRBV29-1
j_call: TRBJ2-2
cdr3_nt: TGCAGCGTCAAACAGTCGAACACCGGGGAGCTGTTTTTT
cdr3_aa: CSVKQSNTGELFF

d_call: NA
clone_size: NA
v_call: TRBV10-2
j_call: TRBJ1-5
cdr3_nt: TGCGCCAGCAGTGAGAAAGGGGGACTTAGCAATCAGCCCCAGCATTTT
cdr3_aa: CASSEKGGLSNQPQHF

d_call: TRBD1
clone_size: NA
v_call: TRBV19
j_call: TRBJ2-6
cdr3_nt: TGTGCCAGTAGTGCCACAGGGGCTGGGGCCAACGTCCTGACTTTC
cdr3_aa: CASSATGAGANVLTF

d_call: NA
clone_size: medium-sized
v_call: TRBV5-1
j_call: TRBJ1-1
cdr3_nt: TGCGCCAGCAGCCGTCCCCGGGGAGAAAACACTGAAGCTTTCTTT
cdr3_aa: CASSRPRGENTEAFF

d_call: NA
clone_size: NA
v_call: TRBV4-1
j_call: TRBJ2-7
cdr3_nt: TGCGCCAGCAGCCAAACCTCCGGTCCCCATGACGAGCAGTACTTC
cdr3_aa: CASSQTSGPHDEQYF

d_call: TRBD2
clone_size: NA
v_call: TRBV10-3
j_call: TRBJ2-7
cdr3_nt: TGTGCCACCCGCCCGTATGTCGGGAGGAGCTCCTACGAGCAGTACTTC
cdr3_aa: CATRPYVGRSSYEQYF

d_call: TRBD1
clone_size: NA
v_call: TRBV25-1
j_call: TRBJ1-1
cdr3_nt: TGTGCCAGCAGGGGGGACAGGGGGCGCGAAGCTGAAGCTTTCTTT
cdr3_aa: CASRGDRGREAEAFF

d_call: NA
clone_size: NA
v_call: TRBV20-1
j_call: TRBJ2-1
cdr3_nt: TGCAGTGTGTCCAGATACAATGAGCAGTTCTTC
cdr3_aa: CSVSRYNEQFF

d_call: TRBD1
clone_size: NA
v_call: TRBV7-9
j_call: TRBJ2-2
cdr3_nt: TGTGCCAGCAGCTCCTTCGCCAGCAGGGGGCGCTGGGACACCGGGGAGCTGTTTTTT
cdr3_aa: CASSSFASRGRWDTGELFF

d_call: NA
clone_size: NA
v_call: TRBV28
j_call: TRBJ1-5
cdr3_nt: TGTGCCAGCAGCGACCCTAGGCTGGGCAATCAGCCCCAGCATTTT
cdr3_aa: CASSDPRLGNQPQHF

d_call: NA
clone_size: NA
v_call: TRBV7-9
j_call: TRBJ2-1
cdr3_nt: TGTGCCAGCAGCGTGATACGAGGAGGCAATGAGCAGTTCTTC
cdr3_aa: CASSVIRGGNEQFF

d_call: NA
clone_size: NA
v_call: TRBV19
j_call: TRBJ2-6
cdr3_nt: TGTGCCAGTAGTCTCCCCCGCTCCAGGGCCAACGTCCTGACTTTC
cdr3_aa: CASSLPRSRANVLTF